One sample yielded the 3 T cell receptor beta chains listed below, sequenced in a study of cytomegalovirus exposure and HLA in healthy donors. 60 Vbeta and 13 Jbeta primers were used in PCR. The repertoire was sequenced with immunoSEQ multiplex PCR; TCRdb's copy has only in-frame clones and lacks some. This sample has around 98,000 clones, with more than 60% found just once. Sequenced: PBMCs. Source of these receptors: a man aged 50-60 years in good health and CMV-seronegative.

The chain joins TRBV7-2 to TRBJ2-7; TRBD1 matches at 9 bases. The CDR3 sequence is 16 residues long. The germline V gene has CDR1 SGHTA and CDR2 FQGNSA. The V and J ends lost 5 bases and 0 bases, in that order; junction bases with no gene match: 8. The CDR3 nucleotides are TGTGCCAGCAGCCGCAGAACAGGGGGCCGCTCCTACGAGCAGTACTTC. As protein: CASSRRTGGRSYEQYF.

The V gene is TRBV2, the J gene TRBJ2-3, with D uncertain. The V and J ends lost 6 bases and 2 bases respectively, with 15 bases between them. Germline V gene lookup returns CDR1 SNHLY and CDR2 FYNNEI. The CDR3 length is 15 residues. This CDR3 is CASRERGGFTDTQYF. The CDR3 bases are TGTGCCAGCAGGGAACGCGGCGGATTCACAGATACGCAGTATTTT.

The chain uses TRBV19 and TRBJ1-2; 11 bases line up with TRBD1. Germline values: CDR1 LNHDA, CDR2 SQIVND (reference sequence). V trimming: 6 bases; J trimming: 6 bases; junction bases outside the gene matches: 3. There are 13 residues in the CDR3. The CDR3 reads CASSVDRGHGYTF. CDR3 coding DNA: TGTGCCAGTAGCGTGGACAGGGGGCATGGCTACACCTTC.